The T cell receptor beta chain described here comes from a study of pediatric ulcerative colitis (dated by TCRdb to the late 2010s). Regarding the complete study: Of the ulcerative colitis patients, several had pancolitis and two had left-sided colitis, and histology in every patient was consistent with ulcerative colitis. From eight or nine newly diagnosed, treatment-naive pediatric ulcerative colitis patients and four non-IBD control children, paired blood and rectal samples were collected. By Pediatric Ulcerative Colitis Activity Index, a couple of patients had mild disease, four had moderate disease and three had acute severe colitis. What the work shows at the level of the full study, not this receptor alone: Only four individuals were included in the healthy control group, which was small. A couple of rectal CDR3 clonotypes were present in all ulcerative colitis patients and in none of the controls. For technical reasons, the blood samples of a couple of patients yielded substantially fewer templates, so those samples were excluded from the blood-rectal overlap analysis. Because the repertoires came from total lymphocyte DNA, rare subsets such as regulatory T cells may have patterns that are not reflected. Compared with controls, ulcerative colitis patients showed significantly higher autologous blood-rectal clonal overlap, a finding that suggests increased T cell trafficking to inflamed tissue. T cells from blood may have been included in the rectal pinch biopsies, particularly in patients with overt colitis. Features of the rectal repertoire distinguished controls, mild-moderate colitis patients and acute severe colitis patients, and in acute severe colitis rectal diversity was lower because of clonal expansions.

One to two pinch biopsies were taken from the rectum for research during colonoscopy. Before the diagnostic colonoscopy, none of the ulcerative colitis patients had been given immunosuppressive medication. Before DNA isolation, rectal biopsies were subjected to proteinase K digestion. The Wizard kit (Promega) was used to extract genomic DNA from both blood and intestinal samples. From the cysteine through the phenylalanine, the CDR3 covers 16 amino acids. The retained sequence is limited to the CDR3, 48 bases, with the frame set at the first base. For CDR1 and CDR2, the germline V gene lists LGHNA and YSLEER. A distance of 16 bases separates the germline ends of V and J, which lose 0 bases and 8 bases respectively. Through the immunoSEQ TRB Survey service, multiplex V and J primers were used to amplify rearranged CDR3 beta regions from genomic DNA. To keep sequencing depth equal across samples, survey-level depth of up to 500,000 reads per sample was applied. Libraries were purified and pooled, and sequencing was performed on Illumina technology. As for the original processing: Productive clonality, sample overlap, pairwise scatters, CDR3 beta length, V/D/J gene usage and productiveness were all assessed with the immunoSEQ online tools. Calculated diversity was the number of unique rearrangements divided by total templates times 100; Shannon and Simpson indices were also computed. Principal component analysis used the R prcomp function and ggbiplot package on Z-score normalized data. Morisita's index was used to quantify blood-rectal clonal overlap within each subject. The table comes from immuneACCESS by way of TCRdb, which keeps in-frame sequences with V and J called. Part of the clones is missing from these tables; in studies checked, under half for an unresolved V gene and the rest for unknown reasons. V and J calls and clone size come straight from that table; D and trimming were deduced from the DNA. The sample table contains 40,000 to 55,000 clones; only one count was recorded for 60% to 85% of them. The biggest ten clones account for about 4% of the sample.

This clone was detected only once. Its cognate antigen has yet to be identified. No quality values exist for individual bases; no much larger clone is one base distant. The chain is encoded by TRBV4-3 joined to TRBJ1-4; tentative D gene TRBD1, with 6 bases matching. Sequencing used gut tissue. The TCR originated in a girl aged 10 to 17 with moderate ulcerative colitis. Read as DNA, the sequence is TGCGCCAGCAGCCAAGATCAGGGAGGGGGGCTCGAAAAACTGTTTTTT. It translates as CASSQDQGGGLEKLFF.